Presented here are 7 T cell receptor beta chains from one specimen sequenced in a study of identical twins. TCRdb recomputed calls from the 5' RACE reads with MiXCR, one row per CDR3 protein. The sample holds around 960,000 distinct CDR3 sequences; around an eighth are singletons and the top ten take roughly 1.5%. The sample was also reused in another study, on yellow fever vaccine responses in identical twins.

Sequenced input: PBMCs. These receptors were obtained from a young woman in good health.

The chain combines TRBV5-5 with TRBJ2-5; no clear D gene. There are 14 residues in the CDR3. Germline CDR1 and CDR2: SGHKS and YYEKEE (reference sequence). The V gene lost 5 bases and the J gene lost 1 base, with 12 bases spanning the gap. The DNA for the CDR3 is TGTGCCAGCAGATACCGGCTACCCCAAGAGACCCAGTACTTC. It yields the protein CASRYRLPQETQYF. Filled out from reference TRBV5-5 and TRBJ2-5, the complete variable domain reads DAGVTQSPTHLIKTRGQQVTLRCSPISGHKSVSWYQQVLGQGPQFIFQYYEKEERGRGNFPDRFSARQFPNYSSELNVNALLLGDSALYLCASRYRLPQETQYFGPGTRLLVL.

This clonotype was found a few times. This chain links TRBV12-3 or TRBV12-4 with TRBJ1-2, with D uncertain. The CDR3 totals 14 residues. Trimming removed 0 bases from V and 7 bases from J, with 12 bases in between. Here the CDR3 DNA reads TGTGCCAGCAGTTTAGCGGAACACGGGGTTGGCTACACCTTC. Its protein is CASSLAEHGVGYTF.

The J gene is TRBJ2-3, the V gene TRBV19; no reliable D call. Germline V gene data show CDR1 as LNHDA and CDR2 as SQIVND (reference sequence). Trimming stripped 10 bases from V and 0 bases from J, with 11 bases between. CDR3 size: 13 residues. The CDR3, as DNA: TGTGCCACCAGGACGGCTAGCACAGATACGCAGTATTTT. Protein: CATRTASTDTQYF.

This clonotype was observed a few times. The chain has TRBV28 and TRBJ2-1, with 10 bases fitting TRBD2. CDR3 size: 20 residues. CDR1 and CDR2 (germline): MDHEN, SYDVKM. J was trimmed by 0 bases and V by 5 bases; bases with no gene match: 16. CDR3 sequence reads: CASSINTSGTKWGSYNEQFF. The CDR3 nucleotides are TGTGCCAGCAGTATCAACACTAGCGGGACAAAATGGGGCTCCTACAATGAGCAGTTCTTC.

V is TRBV6-1 and J is TRBJ2-5, with 9 bases aligning to TRBD1. This CDR3 comprises 14 residues. The germline V gene encodes CDR1 MNHNS and CDR2 SASEGT. Losses at the gene ends were 6 bases for V and 5 bases for J; bases not matched to a gene: 7. CDR3 in amino acids: CASRRTGVGETQYF. The DNA for the CDR3 is TGTGCCAGCAGGCGGACAGGGGTGGGGGAGACCCAGTACTTC.

The genes are TRBV6-4 and TRBJ2-5; a possible D gene is TRBD2 (6 bases). Trimming took off 0 bases at V and 2 bases at J, with 10 bases between the two ends. The CDR3 extends over 15 amino acids. Germline V CDR1 and CDR2: MRHNA, SNTAGT. The CDR3 coding sequence is TGTGCCAGCAGTGACTCCCCGGGAGAGCAAGAGACCCAGTACTTC. Residues: CASSDSPGEQETQYF.

V usage is TRBV4-2 and J usage is TRBJ2-2; D is unclear. The CDR3 runs 13 residues. In germline, CDR1 is LGHNA, CDR2 YNFKEQ. The V gene lost 0 bases and the J gene lost 7 bases, with 6 bases spanning the gap. The CDR3 here is CASSQDSGGELFF. The CDR3 nucleotides read TGTGCCAGCAGCCAAGATTCCGGCGGGGAGCTGTTTTTT.